What follows are 3 T cell receptor beta chains derived from one specimen sequenced in a study of blood T cell repertoires in COVID-19. Sequenced by immunoSEQ multiplex PCR; TCRdb stores in-frame clones only, minus some. There are some 170,000 clones in the sample; roughly four fifths occur only once, and 11% lies in the top ten. Sample: peripheral blood. The receptors were sampled from a man between 60 and 75 years old with active or convalescent COVID-19.

The chain is built from TRBV5-1 and TRBJ1-2; the D gene is possibly TRBD1 (5 bases). The germline V gene encodes CDR1 SGHRS and CDR2 YFSETQ. The CDR3 sequence is 12 residues long. The V gene lost 0 bases and the J gene lost 7 bases, with 7 bases spanning the gap. CDR3 DNA sequence: TGCGCCAGCAGCTTGGATAGGGGTGGCTACACCTTC. Protein sequence: CASSLDRGGYTF.

This clone has just a few counts. The chain carries TRBV5-5 and TRBJ1-1, with TRBD1 as a possible D gene (6 bases). Germline V CDR1 and CDR2: SGHKS, YYEKEE (reference sequence). Trimming pared 1 base from V and 3 bases from J, leaving 7 bases between. This CDR3 spans 13 amino acids. CDR3 coding DNA: TGTGCCAGCAGCTTGCAGGGGCACACTGAAGCTTTCTTT. Translated: CASSLQGHTEAFF.

V and J are TRBV6-4 and TRBJ2-1, with D perhaps TRBD1 (5 bases). Germline V CDR1 and CDR2: MRHNA, SNTAGT. The CDR3 loop spans 14 amino acids. V was pared by 0 bases and J by 8 bases, with 11 bases between. The CDR3, as DNA: TGTGCCAGCAGTGACTCGGGCAGGGCCTATGAGCAGTTCTTC. This gives the protein CASSDSGRAYEQFF.